Listed below are T cell receptor beta chains from one sample, sequenced in a study of blood T cell repertoires in COVID-19. Sequencing used immunoSEQ multiplex PCR; TCRdb keeps in-frame clones, though not all of them. The sample carries some 150,000 clones, 75% to 85% recorded once. Specimen: peripheral blood. These receptors all stem from a woman between 45 and 60 years old in a cohort sampled during active or convalescent COVID-19. The CDR3 runs from the conserved cysteine through the conserved F or W. Each record gives: D gene, V gene, clone size, J gene, CDR3 protein, CDR3 DNA. The D gene is left open where the match is weak. Clone size is not always given. Where it is, it says once, few, many or a class for expanded clones.

TRBD1	TRBV7-6	.	TRBJ2-7	CASSRQTGVLSYEQYF	TGTGCCAGCAGCCGACAGACAGGGGTTCTGTCCTACGAGCAGTACTTC
TRBD1	TRBV12-3/TRBV12-4	.	TRBJ1-4	CADRGRDEKLFF	TGTGCCGACAGGGGCAGGGATGAAAAACTGTTTTTT
.	TRBV11-2	.	TRBJ2-2	CASNGHPNTGELFF	TGTGCCAGCAACGGACATCCGAACACCGGGGAGCTGTTTTTT
TRBD1	TRBV19	.	TRBJ1-4	CASPNLGQGTTNEKLFF	TGTGCCAGTCCCAATCTGGGACAGGGAACAACTAATGAAAAACTGTTTTTT
TRBD1	TRBV4-1	.	TRBJ1-2	CASSQGTGGGGYTF	TGCGCCAGCAGCCAAGGGACAGGGGGCGGAGGCTACACCTTC
.	TRBV6-6	once	TRBJ1-5	CASSYTGTDSNQPQHF	TGTGCCAGCAGTTACACAGGGACCGATAGCAATCAGCCCCAGCATTTT
TRBD1	TRBV18	.	TRBJ1-3	CASSPLGQASSGNTIYF	TGTGCCAGCTCACCATTAGGACAGGCGAGCTCTGGAAACACCATATATTTT
TRBD1	TRBV10-3	.	TRBJ1-1	CAITGSGGPTEAFF	TGTGCCATCACTGGATCAGGGGGCCCCACTGAAGCTTTCTTT
TRBD1	TRBV23-1	few	TRBJ1-2	CASSQRDRINYGYTF	TGCGCCAGCAGTCAGCGGGACAGGATAAACTATGGCTACACCTTC
.	TRBV12-3/TRBV12-4	few	TRBJ1-2	CASRRDNYYGYTF	TGTGCCAGCAGGAGGGACAACTACTATGGCTACACCTTC